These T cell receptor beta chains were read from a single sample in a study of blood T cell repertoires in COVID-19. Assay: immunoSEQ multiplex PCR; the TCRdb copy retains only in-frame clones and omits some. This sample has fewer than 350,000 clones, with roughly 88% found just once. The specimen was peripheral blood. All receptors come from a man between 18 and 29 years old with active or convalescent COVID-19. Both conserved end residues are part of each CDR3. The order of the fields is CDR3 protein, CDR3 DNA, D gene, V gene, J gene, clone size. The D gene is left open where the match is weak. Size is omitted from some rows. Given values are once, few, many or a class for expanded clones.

cdr3_aa: CATRQGGTDTQYF; cdr3_nt: TGTGCCACAAGACAGGGGGGCACAGATACGCAGTATTTT; d_call: TRBD1; v_call: TRBV19; j_call: TRBJ2-3; clone_size: .
cdr3_aa: CASSLELQGSQPQHF; cdr3_nt: TGTGCCAGCAGCTTAGAACTACAGGGCAGTCAGCCCCAGCATTTT; d_call: .; v_call: TRBV7-8; j_call: TRBJ1-5; clone_size: .
cdr3_aa: CASSPDRLQETQYF; cdr3_nt: TGTGCCAGCAGCCCGGACAGGCTCCAAGAGACCCAGTACTTC; d_call: TRBD1; v_call: TRBV7-7; j_call: TRBJ2-5; clone_size: .
cdr3_aa: CASSTPGDTQYF; cdr3_nt: TGTGCCAGCAGTACGCCAGGGGATACGCAGTATTTT; d_call: .; v_call: TRBV12-3/TRBV12-4; j_call: TRBJ2-3; clone_size: .
cdr3_aa: CASSRGLLSYNEQFF; cdr3_nt: TGTGCCAGCAGCCGGGGACTCCTCTCCTACAATGAGCAGTTCTTC; d_call: .; v_call: TRBV5-6; j_call: TRBJ2-1; clone_size: .
cdr3_aa: CASSLGRVLETQYF; cdr3_nt: TGTGCCAGCAGCTTAGGCCGGGTCCTTGAGACCCAGTACTTC; d_call: .; v_call: TRBV13; j_call: TRBJ2-5; clone_size: .
cdr3_aa: CASSHDRTGPYGYTF; cdr3_nt: TGTGCCAGCAGCCATGATAGGACAGGGCCTTATGGCTACACCTTC; d_call: TRBD1; v_call: TRBV3-1/TRBV3-2; j_call: TRBJ1-2; clone_size: .
cdr3_aa: CSVVDAVEAGNTIYF; cdr3_nt: TGCAGCGTTGTGGATGCCGTAGAGGCTGGAAACACCATATATTTT; d_call: .; v_call: TRBV29-1; j_call: TRBJ1-3; clone_size: .
cdr3_aa: CAISEYDREAQYF; cdr3_nt: TGTGCCATCAGTGAATACGACAGGGAGGCGCAGTATTTT; d_call: .; v_call: TRBV10-3; j_call: TRBJ2-3; clone_size: .
cdr3_aa: CASGQGGNEQYF; cdr3_nt: TGTGCCAGCGGACAGGGCGGCAACGAGCAGTACTTC; d_call: TRBD1; v_call: TRBV12-3/TRBV12-4; j_call: TRBJ2-7; clone_size: .
cdr3_aa: CASSLSRQVGHEQYF; cdr3_nt: TGTGCCAGCAGTTTATCGCGACAGGTAGGCCACGAGCAGTACTTC; d_call: .; v_call: TRBV27; j_call: TRBJ2-7; clone_size: .
cdr3_aa: CASSEPGEKETQYF; cdr3_nt: TGTGCCAGCAGTGAACCAGGGGAGAAAGAGACCCAGTACTTC; d_call: .; v_call: TRBV6-1; j_call: TRBJ2-5; clone_size: once
cdr3_aa: CASSPWDRGYEQYF; cdr3_nt: TGTGCCAGCAGTCCCTGGGACAGGGGGTACGAGCAGTACTTC; d_call: TRBD1; v_call: TRBV27; j_call: TRBJ2-7; clone_size: .
cdr3_aa: CASSLYRGDNQPQHF; cdr3_nt: TGTGCCAGCAGTTTATATAGGGGTGATAATCAGCCCCAGCATTTT; d_call: .; v_call: TRBV27; j_call: TRBJ1-5; clone_size: .
cdr3_aa: CAAKPGVNTDTQYF; cdr3_nt: TGTGCCGCAAAACCGGGGGTGAACACAGATACGCAGTATTTT; d_call: .; v_call: TRBV19; j_call: TRBJ2-3; clone_size: .
cdr3_aa: CASSPGLGNNEQFF; cdr3_nt: TGTGCCAGTAGCCCGGGACTAGGTAACAATGAGCAGTTCTTC; d_call: TRBD2; v_call: TRBV19; j_call: TRBJ2-1; clone_size: .
cdr3_aa: CASSPGTYEQYF; cdr3_nt: TGTGCCAGCTCACCCGGGACCTACGAGCAGTACTTC; d_call: .; v_call: TRBV18; j_call: TRBJ2-7; clone_size: .
cdr3_aa: CSVETGTPEAFF; cdr3_nt: TGCAGCGTCGAAACCGGGACACCTGAAGCTTTCTTT; d_call: .; v_call: TRBV29-1; j_call: TRBJ1-1; clone_size: .
cdr3_aa: CASSLGGPDNSPLHF; cdr3_nt: TGTGCCAGCAGCTTGGGAGGCCCGGATAATTCACCCCTCCACTTT; d_call: .; v_call: TRBV5-4; j_call: TRBJ1-6; clone_size: .
cdr3_aa: CATSREVSKVWQPQHF; cdr3_nt: TGTGCCACCAGCAGAGAAGTTAGCAAGGTCTGGCAGCCCCAGCATTTT; d_call: .; v_call: TRBV15; j_call: TRBJ1-5; clone_size: .
cdr3_aa: CASSRGGGGTPTDTQYF; cdr3_nt: TGTGCCAGCAGCCGCGGGGGGGGCGGGACCCCCACAGATACGCAGTATTTT; d_call: TRBD2; v_call: TRBV7-9; j_call: TRBJ2-3; clone_size: .
cdr3_aa: CASSRQGEKLFF; cdr3_nt: TGTGCCAGCAGCCGACAGGGGGAAAAACTGTTTTTT; d_call: TRBD1; v_call: TRBV11-2; j_call: TRBJ1-4; clone_size: .
cdr3_aa: CASSLSRGGYEQYF; cdr3_nt: TGTGCCAGCAGCCTCAGTCGGGGGGGGTACGAGCAGTACTTC; d_call: TRBD2; v_call: TRBV11-2; j_call: TRBJ2-7; clone_size: .
cdr3_aa: CASSQVAGGNEQFF; cdr3_nt: TGTGCCAGCAGCCAAGTAGCGGGGGGCAATGAGCAGTTCTTC; d_call: TRBD2; v_call: TRBV3-1/TRBV3-2; j_call: TRBJ2-1; clone_size: .
cdr3_aa: CASCIGGAGYTF; cdr3_nt: TGTGCCAGCTGTATCGGCGGCGCAGGCTACACCTTC; d_call: .; v_call: TRBV12-3/TRBV12-4; j_call: TRBJ1-2; clone_size: .
cdr3_aa: CASSDRAINQPQHF; cdr3_nt: TGTGCCAGCAGTGACAGGGCCATCAATCAGCCCCAGCATTTT; d_call: .; v_call: TRBV2; j_call: TRBJ1-5; clone_size: .
cdr3_aa: CASTRGVAEVYEQYF; cdr3_nt: TGTGCCAGCACCCGCGGGGTGGCAGAAGTGTACGAGCAGTACTTC; d_call: .; v_call: TRBV7-9; j_call: TRBJ2-7; clone_size: .
cdr3_aa: CASSQDLESLPSHTEAFF; cdr3_nt: TGTGCCAGCAGCCAAGATTTGGAGTCCCTTCCTAGTCACACTGAAGCTTTCTTT; d_call: .; v_call: TRBV3-1/TRBV3-2; j_call: TRBJ1-1; clone_size: few
cdr3_aa: CASSLFGTGSPLHF; cdr3_nt: TGTGCCAGCAGTCTATTCGGGACAGGATCACCCCTCCACTTT; d_call: TRBD1; v_call: TRBV6-5; j_call: TRBJ1-6; clone_size: .
cdr3_aa: CATRGEWGTEAFF; cdr3_nt: TGTGCCACCAGAGGGGAATGGGGCACTGAAGCTTTCTTT; d_call: .; v_call: TRBV24-1; j_call: TRBJ1-1; clone_size: .
cdr3_aa: CASSQRTQGADTQYF; cdr3_nt: TGTGCCAGCAGCCAACGGACACAGGGGGCAGATACGCAGTATTTT; d_call: TRBD1; v_call: TRBV7-9; j_call: TRBJ2-3; clone_size: .
cdr3_aa: CSVGGESYEQYF; cdr3_nt: TGCAGCGTCGGCGGGGAGTCCTACGAGCAGTACTTC; d_call: .; v_call: TRBV29-1; j_call: TRBJ2-7; clone_size: .
cdr3_aa: CASSTQGFGDTQYF; cdr3_nt: TGTGCCAGCAGTACGCAGGGTTTCGGAGATACGCAGTATTTT; d_call: .; v_call: TRBV6-2/TRBV6-3; j_call: TRBJ2-3; clone_size: once
cdr3_aa: CASSPGNGNTIYF; cdr3_nt: TGTGCCAGCAGTCCCGGGAATGGAAACACCATATATTTT; d_call: .; v_call: TRBV27; j_call: TRBJ1-3; clone_size: .
cdr3_aa: CSASAGGLQETQYF; cdr3_nt: TGCAGTGCTAGTGCGGGGGGTCTTCAAGAGACCCAGTACTTC; d_call: TRBD2; v_call: TRBV20-1; j_call: TRBJ2-5; clone_size: .
cdr3_aa: CASSLEAAVTTWGYTF; cdr3_nt: TGTGCCAGCAGCTTAGAAGCAGCGGTGACCACGTGGGGCTACACCTTC; d_call: .; v_call: TRBV7-9; j_call: TRBJ1-2; clone_size: .
cdr3_aa: CASSLPPGQATDTQYF; cdr3_nt: TGTGCCAGCAGCTTACCTCCGGGACAGGCCACAGATACGCAGTATTTT; d_call: TRBD1; v_call: TRBV7-9; j_call: TRBJ2-3; clone_size: once
cdr3_aa: CATSAGGRVEKLFF; cdr3_nt: TGTGCCACCAGTGCAGGGGGTCGGGTTGAAAAACTGTTTTTT; d_call: TRBD1; v_call: TRBV24-1; j_call: TRBJ1-4; clone_size: once
cdr3_aa: CASSPQPPLLYEQYF; cdr3_nt: TGTGCCAGCAGCCCCCAGCCCCCACTACTCTACGAGCAGTACTTC; d_call: .; v_call: TRBV7-2; j_call: TRBJ2-7; clone_size: .
cdr3_aa: CASRPDSANYGYTF; cdr3_nt: TGCGCCAGCAGACCCGACAGTGCTAACTATGGCTACACCTTC; d_call: .; v_call: TRBV5-1; j_call: TRBJ1-2; clone_size: .
cdr3_aa: CASSVFSGYEQYF; cdr3_nt: TGTGCCAGCAGCGTGTTTAGTGGCTACGAGCAGTACTTC; d_call: .; v_call: TRBV9; j_call: TRBJ2-7; clone_size: .
cdr3_aa: CARETGTGELFF; cdr3_nt: TGTGCCAGGGAAACAGGGACCGGGGAGCTGTTTTTT; d_call: .; v_call: TRBV6-5; j_call: TRBJ2-2; clone_size: .
cdr3_aa: CSVALIGRGKAGELFF; cdr3_nt: TGCAGCGTTGCTCTAATAGGGCGGGGCAAGGCCGGGGAGCTGTTTTTT; d_call: .; v_call: TRBV29-1; j_call: TRBJ2-2; clone_size: once
cdr3_aa: CASSPAGAGGYEQYF; cdr3_nt: TGTGCCAGCAGCCCGGCAGGGGCAGGGGGGTACGAGCAGTACTTC; d_call: .; v_call: TRBV5-5; j_call: TRBJ2-7; clone_size: .
cdr3_aa: CASSLSFGTGAPIDTQYF; cdr3_nt: TGTGCCAGCAGCTTATCCTTTGGGACAGGGGCCCCCATTGATACGCAGTATTTT; d_call: TRBD1; v_call: TRBV11-2; j_call: TRBJ2-3; clone_size: .
cdr3_aa: CASKRPGLNIEETQYF; cdr3_nt: TGCGCCAGCAAAAGGCCGGGACTAAATATCGAAGAGACCCAGTACTTC; d_call: TRBD2; v_call: TRBV5-1; j_call: TRBJ2-5; clone_size: .
cdr3_aa: CASSLGRTGYETQYF; cdr3_nt: TGTGCCAGCAGCTTAGGAAGGACAGGGTACGAGACCCAGTACTTC; d_call: TRBD1; v_call: TRBV7-7; j_call: TRBJ2-5; clone_size: .
cdr3_aa: CASTPTGADTGELFF; cdr3_nt: TGTGCCAGCACCCCTACTGGGGCAGACACCGGGGAGCTGTTTTTT; d_call: .; v_call: TRBV6-2/TRBV6-3; j_call: TRBJ2-2; clone_size: few
cdr3_aa: CASSPQVSTAFF; cdr3_nt: TGTGCCAGCAGTCCCCAGGTTAGTACGGCTTTCTTT; d_call: .; v_call: TRBV6-5; j_call: TRBJ1-1; clone_size: once
cdr3_aa: CASSIGQGSGANVLTF; cdr3_nt: TGTGCCAGTAGTATAGGACAGGGGAGCGGGGCCAACGTCCTGACTTTC; d_call: TRBD1; v_call: TRBV19; j_call: TRBJ2-6; clone_size: .
cdr3_aa: CSVTPGQGEETQYF; cdr3_nt: TGCAGCGTAACCCCGGGACAGGGAGAGGAGACCCAGTACTTC; d_call: TRBD1; v_call: TRBV29-1; j_call: TRBJ2-5; clone_size: .
cdr3_aa: CASSVARGGYNEQFF; cdr3_nt: TGTGCCAGCAGTGTCGCGCGGGGGGGCTACAATGAGCAGTTCTTC; d_call: TRBD2; v_call: TRBV2; j_call: TRBJ2-1; clone_size: .
cdr3_aa: CASSPGTGGSGYTF; cdr3_nt: TGTGCCAGCAGCCCCGGGACAGGGGGCTCTGGCTACACCTTC; d_call: TRBD1; v_call: TRBV13; j_call: TRBJ1-2; clone_size: .
cdr3_aa: CASSLAGTGNNEQFF; cdr3_nt: TGCGCCAGCAGCTTGGCGGGGACAGGAAACAATGAGCAGTTCTTC; d_call: TRBD1; v_call: TRBV5-1; j_call: TRBJ2-1; clone_size: .